The source of this T cell receptor beta chain is a study of T-cell memory formation after mild COVID-19 (dated by TCRdb to about 2021). Notes on the research overall: TCR sequence clusters from the two donors were largely donor specific. The cohort comprised two young, previously healthy adult volunteers, one female and one male. In a couple of donors, T-cell clones that expanded and contracted after mild COVID-19 were tracked by sequencing TCRalpha and TCRbeta repertoires over time. On the study overall, not on this receptor specifically: Only two mild cases were covered in the study, and larger cohorts including severe cases with pre-infection samples were considered necessary. Contracting CD4+ clones appeared mostly in the CM and EM memory subsets, whereas CD8+ clones were enriched in EMRA. SARS-CoV-2 specificity was not confirmed for the second-wave clones peaking on day 37. Balanced CD4/CD8 phenotypes were observed for clones contracting from day 15 to 85, whereas a bias towards CD4+ was observed for a second wave of clones expanding from day 15 to 37. The detection of some responding clones in pre-infection memory suggests that pre-existing cross-reactive memory T cells joined the SARS-CoV-2 response.

Sequencing instrument: Illumina NovaSeq 6000. TCRalpha and TCRbeta cDNA libraries were built by 5'RACE with constant-segment primers, adding sample barcodes and unique molecular identifiers. Trizol reagent was used to extract RNA from every sample. The libraries were amplified in two PCR steps, and the second step added a second sample barcode and Illumina TruSeq adapters. Sequencing of the libraries was done on an Illumina NovaSeq, producing 2 x 150 bp paired-end reads. The study's processing was this. With migec v1.2.7, reads were demultiplexed and then collapsed into UMI-guided consensus sequences. Using mixcr v2.1.11, UMI consensuses were aligned to TRA and TRB V and J templates and then assembled into clonotypes. Expanded or contracted clonotypes were those called significant by both edgeR and NoisET, with noise models trained on biological replicates. For edgeR calls, the thresholds were a false discovery rate-adjusted p below 0.01 and a log2 fold-change of 1. PCA with hierarchical clustering of max-normalized trajectories of the 1000 most abundant clonotypes was used as exploratory dynamics analysis. The CD4 or CD8 phenotype of responding clones was assigned using the separately sequenced CD4+ and CD8+ repertoires. TCRdb itself trimmed the public reads at Q25 with fastp, ran MiXCR and retained productive beta chains. Identical CDR3 protein sequences are pooled into one entry, listed with their most common genes and DNA. TCRdb's processing, not the authors' own work, is the source of the V and J calls. For this sample the table gives about 150,000 distinct CDR3 sequences, of which under 30% were detected only once. Roughly 25% of the sample is taken by the ten largest.

Of note for this clonotype: The antigen it binds to is not known. The input lacks base qualities; no much larger clone sits a single base away.

The V and J ends are trimmed by 4 bases and 7 bases, leaving 12 bases between them. Its CDR3 holds 12 amino acids, cysteine through phenylalanine. The CDR3 DNA has 36 bases and is translated from base 1. From a lookup of the germline V gene (reference sequence), CDR1 and CDR2 are SGHKS and YYEKEE. Ficoll-Paque density gradient centrifugation was used to isolate PBMCs. In this chain, TRBV5-5 is recombined with TRBJ2-7, with a tentative D gene TRBD2 over 6 matching bases. Source material: PBMCs or a T cell subset sorted from them (not recorded which). The clonotype was recovered from an adult woman who had mild COVID-19 (a few samples of this study predate the infection). The sample titles of this study are shuffled in the database, so cell type and time point are left out; the donor was told from shared clones. The sequenced DNA is TGTGCCAGCAGCCCCCATGGGGGGGAGCAGTACTTC. It codes for CASSPHGGEQYF.